This TCR beta chain is from a study of regulatory T cells in long-lasting Graves disease. Study summary: Duration of antithyroid drug therapy among newly diagnosed Graves' patients was under 3 months.

The sample's time point: newly diagnosed GD, antithyroid drugs for less than 3 months. With RNA extracted from PBMCs as input, the TCR library was made. Trimming pared 0 bases from V and 10 bases from J, leaving 8 bases between. Germline loops: CDR1 SGHRS, CDR2 YFSETQ. CDR3 length: 13 amino acids. CDR3-region Arm-PCR and iRepertoire HTBI primers produced the TCR beta libraries. TCRdb redid the calling of the multiplex PCR reads with MiXCR, one entry per CDR3 protein. Of roughly 500,000 distinct CDR3 sequences in the sample, approximately 12% were seen once. This same sample was also taken into another study, of T cells in Graves' hyperthyroidism and ophthalmopathy.

The rearrangement links TRBV5-1 to TRBJ1-6; D is ambiguous. This specimen was peripheral blood mononuclear cells (PBMCs), taken at new diagnosis, from a patient treated with antithyroid drugs. This TCR was recovered from a woman between 25 and 40 years old with Graves disease. The CDR3 DNA follows: TGCGCCAGCAGCTTGGACAGTGGATCACCCCTCCACTTT. Translating it yields CASSLDSGSPLHF. Full variable domain (remainder filled in from reference TRBV5-1 and TRBJ1-6): KAGVTQTPRYLIKTRGQQVTLSCSPISGHRSVSWYQQTPGQGLQFLFEYFSETQRNKGNFPGRFSGRQFSNSRSEMNVSTLELGDSALYLCASSLDSGSPLHFGNGTRLTVT.